This entry features one T cell receptor (beta chain) sequence. Its antigen remains unknown. These data are taken from a study of cytomegalovirus exposure and HLA in healthy donors. In the study overall: The 120 validation repertoires were produced on the same platform as the approximately 620 repertoires of the first cohort. This was reported in a later analysis.

The CDR3 totals 15 residues. After removal of 4 bases from V and 2 bases from J, the junction contained 9 bases not matched to a gene. In germline, CDR1 is SGHRS, CDR2 YFSETQ. Sequencing used immunoSEQ multiplex PCR; TCRdb keeps in-frame clones, though not all of them. The table includes some 250,000 clones, almost 90% detected once. Study conclusions and caveats: Whilst most TCR sequences proved rare, a subset of public TCRs occurred across many donors.

J is TRBJ2-7 and V is TRBV5-1; TRBD1 aligns across 7 bases. The clonotype originates from a woman younger than 35 in good health and CMV-seronegative. The specimen sequenced was PBMCs. CDR3 DNA: TGCGCCAGCAGCCAGAGACAGGGAACAGCCTACGAGCAGTACTTC. Amino acids: CASSQRQGTAYEQYF. Drawing the rest from reference TRBV5-1 and TRBJ2-7, the complete variable domain is KAGVTQTPRYLIKTRGQQVTLSCSPISGHRSVSWYQQTPGQGLQFLFEYFSETQRNKGNFPGRFSGRQFSNSRSEMNVSTLELGDSALYLCASSQRQGTAYEQYFGPGTRLTVT.